This TCR beta chain is from a study of PD-1 blockade in classical Hodgkin lymphoma. This table comes from immunoSEQ multiplex PCR, and its TCRdb copy is limited to in-frame clones, with some not included. Among more than 7,500 clones, about 91% were seen once, and the ten largest hold roughly 8%. V lost 0 bases to trimming and J lost 6 bases, with 10 bases between them. Germline values: CDR1 MRHNA, CDR2 SNTAGT. The CDR3 covers 14 residues. This clone is a singleton in its sample. Its antigen remains unknown. Study-level results: Newly diagnosed patients had baseline TCR diversity that was reportedly lower than that of healthy donors. What caused the repertoire differences, perhaps disease activity or prior therapy, remains undefined.

The time point was: newly diagnosed, previously untreated cHL patient sample. By magnetic negative selection, CD8+ T cells were isolated from the thawed PBMCs. The sample comprised CD8+ T cells from blood. The chain uses TRBV6-4 and TRBJ2-3, with TRBD2 as a possible D gene (6 bases). The sequence came from a human donor with classical Hodgkin lymphoma. CDR3 protein: CASSDSTGSDTQYF. CDR3 nucleotides: TGTGCCAGCAGTGACTCGACCGGGAGCGATACGCAGTATTTT.